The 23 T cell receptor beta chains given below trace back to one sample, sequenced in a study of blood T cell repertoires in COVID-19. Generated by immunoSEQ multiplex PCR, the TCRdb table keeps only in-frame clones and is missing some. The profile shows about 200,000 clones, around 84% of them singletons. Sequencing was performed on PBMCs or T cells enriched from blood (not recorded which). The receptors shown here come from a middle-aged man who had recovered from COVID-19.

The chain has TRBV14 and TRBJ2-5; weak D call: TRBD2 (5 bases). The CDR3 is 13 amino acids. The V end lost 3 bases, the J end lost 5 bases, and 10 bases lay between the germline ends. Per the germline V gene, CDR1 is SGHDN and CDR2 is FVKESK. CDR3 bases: TGTGCCAGCAGCCAGGACTTGGACGAGACCCAGTACTTC. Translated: CASSQDLDETQYF.

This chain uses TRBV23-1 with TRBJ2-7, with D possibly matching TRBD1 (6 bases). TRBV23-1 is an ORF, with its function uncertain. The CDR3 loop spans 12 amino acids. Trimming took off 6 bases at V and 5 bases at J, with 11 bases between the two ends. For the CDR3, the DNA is TGCGCCAGCAGGGGAAAGGGGGACGAGCAGTACTTC. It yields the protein CASRGKGDEQYF.

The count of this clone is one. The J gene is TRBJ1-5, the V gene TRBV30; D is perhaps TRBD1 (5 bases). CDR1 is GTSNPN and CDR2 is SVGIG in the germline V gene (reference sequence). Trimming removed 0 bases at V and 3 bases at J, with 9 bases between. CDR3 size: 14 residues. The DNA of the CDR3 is TGTGCCTGGAGTGTAGGGGCTGACAATCAGCCCCAGCATTTT. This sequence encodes CAWSVGADNQPQHF.

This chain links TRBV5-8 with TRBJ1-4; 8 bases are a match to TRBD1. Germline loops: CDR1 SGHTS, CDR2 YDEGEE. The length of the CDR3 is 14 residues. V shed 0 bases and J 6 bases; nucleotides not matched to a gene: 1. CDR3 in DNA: TGTGCCAGCAGCTTGGGGACAGGGTATGAAAAACTGTTTTTT. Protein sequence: CASSLGTGYEKLFF.

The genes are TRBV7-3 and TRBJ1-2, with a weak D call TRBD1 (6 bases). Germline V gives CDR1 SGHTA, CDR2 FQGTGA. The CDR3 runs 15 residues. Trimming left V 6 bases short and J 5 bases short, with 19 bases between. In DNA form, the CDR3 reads TGTGCCAGCAGACCAACAGGGTCCTCTTCATATGGCTACACCTTC. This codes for CASRPTGSSSYGYTF.

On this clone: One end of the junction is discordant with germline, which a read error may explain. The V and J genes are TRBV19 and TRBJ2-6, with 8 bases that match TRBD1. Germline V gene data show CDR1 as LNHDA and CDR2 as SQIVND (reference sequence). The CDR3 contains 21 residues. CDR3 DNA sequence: TGTGCCAATAGTACCGGCCATCAGCCCGGGACAGGCCTATCTGGGGCCAACGTCCTGACTTTC. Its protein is CANSTGHQPGTGLSGANVLTF.

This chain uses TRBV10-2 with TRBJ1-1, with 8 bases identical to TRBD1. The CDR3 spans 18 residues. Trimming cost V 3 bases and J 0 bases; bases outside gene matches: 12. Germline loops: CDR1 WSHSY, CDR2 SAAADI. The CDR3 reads CASSDLQGVRLMNTEAFF. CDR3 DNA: TGCGCCAGCAGTGATTTACAGGGGGTACGTCTGATGAACACTGAAGCTTTCTTT.

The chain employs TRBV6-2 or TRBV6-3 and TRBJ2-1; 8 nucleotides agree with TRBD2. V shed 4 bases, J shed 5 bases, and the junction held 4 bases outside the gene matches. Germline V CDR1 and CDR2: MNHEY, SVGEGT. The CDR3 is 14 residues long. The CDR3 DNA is TGTGCCAGCAGTTCCGGGGGGGAACACAATGAGCAGTTCTTC. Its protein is CASSSGGEHNEQFF.

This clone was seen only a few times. The CDR3 nucleotides are TGTGCCAGCTCACCGGATCAAGGACTGGGGAGGACCTACGAGCAGTACTTC. Its translation: CASSPDQGLGRTYEQYF. The genes are TRBV18 and TRBJ2-7; TRBD2 is a possible D gene (6 bases). Germline CDR1 is KGHSH and CDR2 is LQKENI. CDR3 length: 17 residues. Trimming removed 3 bases from V and 2 bases from J, with 20 bases in between.

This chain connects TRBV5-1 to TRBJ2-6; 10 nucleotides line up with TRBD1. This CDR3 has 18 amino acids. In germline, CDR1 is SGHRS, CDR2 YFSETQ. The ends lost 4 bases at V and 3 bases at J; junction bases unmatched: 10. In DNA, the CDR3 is TGCGCCAGCAGCCCCCGGGACAGGGGTTCTGGTGGGGCCAACGTCCTGACTTTC. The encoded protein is CASSPRDRGSGGANVLTF.

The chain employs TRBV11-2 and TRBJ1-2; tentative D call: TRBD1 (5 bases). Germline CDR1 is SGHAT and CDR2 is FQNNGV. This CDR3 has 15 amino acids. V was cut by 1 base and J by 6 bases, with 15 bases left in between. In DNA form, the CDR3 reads TGTGCCAGCAGCTTAGGAACGGCAGGGCCGCATGGCTACACCTTC. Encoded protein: CASSLGTAGPHGYTF. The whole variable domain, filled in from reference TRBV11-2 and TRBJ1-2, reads EAGVAQSPRYKIIEKRQSVAFWCNPISGHATLYWYQQILGQGPKLLIQFQNNGVVDDSQLPKDRFSAERLKGVDSTLKIQPAKLEDSAVYLCASSLGTAGPHGYTFGSGTRLTVV.

In nucleotides, the CDR3 is TGTGCCAGCAGCTTTCTCAGGGGGCAGGATACGCAGTATTTT. It codes for CASSFLRGQDTQYF. The chain combines TRBV6-5 with TRBJ2-3, with 8 bases lining up with TRBD1. V shed 6 bases, J shed 6 bases, and the junction held 8 bases outside the gene matches. Germline assignment: CDR1 MNHEY and CDR2 SVGAGI. The CDR3 sequence is 14 residues long.

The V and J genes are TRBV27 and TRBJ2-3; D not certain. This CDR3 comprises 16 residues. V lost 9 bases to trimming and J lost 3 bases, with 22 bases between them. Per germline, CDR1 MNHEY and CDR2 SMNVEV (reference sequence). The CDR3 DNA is TGTGCCAGTCAAGAAAGTGCCAACTCCAGGACAGATACGCAGTATTTT. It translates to CASQESANSRTDTQYF.

This CDR3 is CASSLDVRRGTYEQYF. The DNA for the CDR3 is TGTGCCAGCAGCTTAGATGTAAGGCGGGGGACCTACGAGCAGTACTTC. The chain couples TRBV7-6 to TRBJ2-7; 7 positions match TRBD2. The V and J ends lost 1 base and 2 bases, in that order; junction bases with no gene match: 8. Germline assignment: CDR1 SGHVS and CDR2 FNYEAQ. This CDR3 has 16 residues.

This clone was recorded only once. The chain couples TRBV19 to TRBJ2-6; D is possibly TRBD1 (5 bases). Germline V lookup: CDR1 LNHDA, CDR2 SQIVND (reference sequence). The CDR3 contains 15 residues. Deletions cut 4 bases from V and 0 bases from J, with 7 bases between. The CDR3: CASSRTPSGANVLTF. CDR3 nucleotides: TGTGCCAGTAGTAGGACACCCTCTGGGGCCAACGTCCTGACTTTC.

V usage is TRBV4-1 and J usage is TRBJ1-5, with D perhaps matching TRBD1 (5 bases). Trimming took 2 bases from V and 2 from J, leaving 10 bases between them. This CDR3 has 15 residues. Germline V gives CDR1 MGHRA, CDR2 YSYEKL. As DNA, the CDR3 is TGCGCCAGCAGCCAAACGGACAAGCGCAATCAGCCCCAGCATTTT. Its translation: CASSQTDKRNQPQHF.

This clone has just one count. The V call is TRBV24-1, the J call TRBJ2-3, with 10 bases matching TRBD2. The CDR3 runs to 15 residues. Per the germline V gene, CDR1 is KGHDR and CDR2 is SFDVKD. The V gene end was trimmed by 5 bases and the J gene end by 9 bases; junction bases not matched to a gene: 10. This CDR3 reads CATSVTSGTTLTQYF. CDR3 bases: TGTGCCACCAGTGTAACTAGCGGGACCACGCTGACGCAGTATTTT.

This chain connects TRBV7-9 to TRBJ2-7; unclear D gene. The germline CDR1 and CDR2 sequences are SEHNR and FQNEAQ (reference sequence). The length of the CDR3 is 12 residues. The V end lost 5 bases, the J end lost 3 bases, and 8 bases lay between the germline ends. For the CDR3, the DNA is TGTGCCAGCAGCAAAAACGGCTACGAGCAGTACTTC. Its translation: CASSKNGYEQYF.

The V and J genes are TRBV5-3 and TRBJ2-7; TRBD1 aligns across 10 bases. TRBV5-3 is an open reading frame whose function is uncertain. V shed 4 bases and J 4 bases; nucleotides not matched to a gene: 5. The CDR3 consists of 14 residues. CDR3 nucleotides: TGTGCCAGAAGCAGCCGGGACAGGGGTTACGAGCAGTACTTC. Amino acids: CARSSRDRGYEQYF.

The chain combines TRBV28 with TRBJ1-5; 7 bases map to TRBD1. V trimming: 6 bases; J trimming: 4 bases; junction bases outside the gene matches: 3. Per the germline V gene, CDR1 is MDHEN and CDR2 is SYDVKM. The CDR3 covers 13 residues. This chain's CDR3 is CASRRGQNQPQHF. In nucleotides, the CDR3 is TGTGCCAGCAGGAGGGGACAGAATCAGCCCCAGCATTTT.

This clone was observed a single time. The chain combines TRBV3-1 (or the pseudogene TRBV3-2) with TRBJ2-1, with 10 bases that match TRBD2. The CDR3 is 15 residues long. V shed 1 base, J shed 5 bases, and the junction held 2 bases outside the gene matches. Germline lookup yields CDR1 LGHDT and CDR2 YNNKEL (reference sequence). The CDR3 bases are TGTGCCAGCAGCCAAGTTAGCGGGAGGAACAATGAGCAGTTCTTC. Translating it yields CASSQVSGRNNEQFF.

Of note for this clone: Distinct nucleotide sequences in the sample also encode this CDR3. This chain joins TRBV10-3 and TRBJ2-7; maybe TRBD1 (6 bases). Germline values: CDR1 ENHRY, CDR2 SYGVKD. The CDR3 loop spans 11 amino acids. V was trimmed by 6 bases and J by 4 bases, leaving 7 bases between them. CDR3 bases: TGTGCCATCAGCGGACAGTACGAGCAGTACTTC. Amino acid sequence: CAISGQYEQYF.

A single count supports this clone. This CDR3 reads CAWSSQGGQPQHF. CDR3 coding DNA: TGTGCCTGGAGCTCACAGGGCGGACAGCCCCAGCATTTT. The chain is built from TRBV30 and TRBJ1-5; D might be TRBD1 (6 bases). The V and J ends lost 3 bases and 7 bases respectively, with 13 bases between them. This CDR3 contains 13 residues. Germline CDR1 reads GTSNPN; CDR2 reads SVGIG (reference sequence). The whole variable domain, filled in from reference TRBV30 and TRBJ1-5, reads SQTIHQWPATLVQPVGSPLSLECTVEGTSNPNLYWYRQAAGRGLQLLFYSVGIGQISSEVPQNLSASRPQDRQFILSSKKLLLSDSGFYLCAWSSQGGQPQHFGDGTRLSIL.